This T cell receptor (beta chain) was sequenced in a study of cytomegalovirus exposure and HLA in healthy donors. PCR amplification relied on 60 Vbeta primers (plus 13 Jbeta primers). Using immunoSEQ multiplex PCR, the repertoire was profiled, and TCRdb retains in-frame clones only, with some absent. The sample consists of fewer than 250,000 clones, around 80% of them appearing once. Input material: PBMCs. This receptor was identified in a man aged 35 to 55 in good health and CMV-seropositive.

The CDR3 here is CASSQWTSTAEAFF. CDR3 in DNA: TGTGCCAGCAGTCAGTGGACTTCCACTGCTGAAGCTTTCTTT. The chain uses TRBV6-5 and TRBJ1-1; D uncertain. The CDR3 has 14 residues. In germline, CDR1 is MNHEY, CDR2 SVGAGI. V was trimmed by 5 bases and J by 6 bases, leaving 16 bases between them.